The source of this TCR beta chain is a study of blood T cell repertoires in COVID-19. Turning to the study itself: Samples came from the United States, Italy and Spain, spanning acute and convalescent COVID-19.

CDR1 is WSHSY, CDR2 SAAADI, per germline. V lost 3 bases to trimming and J lost 0 bases, with 16 bases between them. The CDR3 is 17 residues long. Original handling: Reference gene primers were amplified, and this amplification served to estimate nucleated cell counts. TCRdb keeps only in-frame clones here, not all; method: immunoSEQ multiplex PCR. For V, J and clone size, that table is used; D and trimming come from the DNA. Among roughly 400,000 clones, approximately 91% were seen once, and the ten largest hold 1.2% to 1.5%. Across roughly 25 US areas, participants ranged in age from roughly 18 to 95 years. Participants' reported clinical history set cohort assignment.

This TCR was sampled from a woman aged 18-30 years who had been exposed to COVID-19. The sequenced sample was PBMCs or T cells enriched from blood (not recorded which). J is TRBJ2-3 and V is TRBV10-2; perhaps TRBD1 as D (7 bases). CDR3 sequence reads: CASSDYPGGSSTDTQYF. The CDR3 region has the DNA TGCGCCAGCAGTGATTACCCAGGGGGGAGTAGCACAGATACGCAGTATTTT.